A selection of T cell receptor beta chains follows, all from one sample in a study of beta chain features in type 1 diabetes. The method was immunoSEQ multiplex PCR; TCRdb's version includes in-frame clones alone and lacks a portion of them. The sample yields a few hundred thousand clones, around an eighth seen once. Material for sequencing was naive CD4+ T cells from blood. All receptors derive from a man aged 18-30 years in good health. Each CDR3 is given with its conserved first and last residue. Fields, in order: clone size, V gene, D gene, J gene, CDR3 DNA, CDR3 protein. D genes are given only for firm matches. The size of a clone is reported for some rows only, either as once, few or many, or as a class for expanded clones.

abundance: once; v_gene: TRBV5-4; d_gene: .; j_gene: TRBJ2-1; CDR3nt: TGTGCCAGCAGCTTGTTACTAACCCTTGGGAATGAGCAGTTCTTC; CDR3aa: CASSLLLTLGNEQFF
abundance: .; v_gene: TRBV29-1; d_gene: TRBD1; j_gene: TRBJ2-1; CDR3nt: TGCAGCGTTGTTGGGGGGACAGGGGGAAGAGGGAATGAGCAGTTCTTC; CDR3aa: CSVVGGTGGRGNEQFF
abundance: few; v_gene: TRBV5-1; d_gene: .; j_gene: TRBJ1-1; CDR3nt: TGCGCCAGCAGCCCGGGAGGGGGAACTGAAGCTTTCTTT; CDR3aa: CASSPGGGTEAFF
abundance: once; v_gene: TRBV25-1; d_gene: .; j_gene: TRBJ1-2; CDR3nt: TGTGCCAGCACCGAACAGGGCTATGGCTACACCTTC; CDR3aa: CASTEQGYGYTF
abundance: few; v_gene: TRBV7-8; d_gene: TRBD2; j_gene: TRBJ2-3; CDR3nt: TGTGCCAGCAGCTTTCGGTCCGGGGGGAACACAGATACGCAGTATTTT; CDR3aa: CASSFRSGGNTDTQYF
abundance: .; v_gene: TRBV18; d_gene: TRBD2; j_gene: TRBJ2-3; CDR3nt: TGTGCCAGCTCACCCCCGGGGGGGACAGATACGCAGTATTTT; CDR3aa: CASSPPGGTDTQYF
abundance: .; v_gene: TRBV28; d_gene: .; j_gene: TRBJ1-1; CDR3nt: TGTGCCAGCATAGGACAGTTAAACACTGAAGCTTTCTTT; CDR3aa: CASIGQLNTEAFF
abundance: .; v_gene: TRBV29-1; d_gene: .; j_gene: TRBJ1-4; CDR3nt: TGCAGCGCTAAATCCACAACTAATGAAAAACTGTTTTTT; CDR3aa: CSAKSTTNEKLFF
abundance: few; v_gene: TRBV6-5; d_gene: .; j_gene: TRBJ2-3; CDR3nt: TGTGCCAGCAGTTACGTGGGGCCAGATACGCAGTATTTT; CDR3aa: CASSYVGPDTQYF
abundance: .; v_gene: TRBV30; d_gene: TRBD1; j_gene: TRBJ1-1; CDR3nt: TGTGCCTGGAGGGGACAGTGGAACACTGAAGCTTTCTTT; CDR3aa: CAWRGQWNTEAFF
abundance: few; v_gene: TRBV4-3; d_gene: .; j_gene: TRBJ1-1; CDR3nt: TGCGCCAGCAGCCGGGGCGCACAGCTGAACACTGAAGCTTTCTTT; CDR3aa: CASSRGAQLNTEAFF
abundance: few; v_gene: TRBV28; d_gene: .; j_gene: TRBJ2-7; CDR3nt: TGTGCCAGCCTCGGGACAACCTACGAGCAGTACTTC; CDR3aa: CASLGTTYEQYF
abundance: .; v_gene: TRBV7-9; d_gene: TRBD2; j_gene: TRBJ2-1; CDR3nt: TGTGCCAGCAGCTTATCTCCCTCTAGCGGGAGAAGAAATGAGCAGTTCTTC; CDR3aa: CASSLSPSSGRRNEQFF
abundance: few; v_gene: TRBV25-1; d_gene: TRBD1; j_gene: TRBJ1-1; CDR3nt: TGTGCCAGCAGTCCCCGGGACAGGGGGCCCCAGAACACTGAAGCTTTCTTT; CDR3aa: CASSPRDRGPQNTEAFF
abundance: .; v_gene: TRBV19; d_gene: .; j_gene: TRBJ2-2; CDR3nt: TGTGCCAGTAGTCCCGGGGTGGGCACCGGGGAGCTGTTTTTT; CDR3aa: CASSPGVGTGELFF
abundance: .; v_gene: TRBV28; d_gene: TRBD1; j_gene: TRBJ1-2; CDR3nt: TGTGCCAGCAGTAATCGGGACAGACCTAACTATGGCTACACCTTC; CDR3aa: CASSNRDRPNYGYTF
abundance: few; v_gene: TRBV7-2; d_gene: .; j_gene: TRBJ1-4; CDR3nt: TGTGCCAGCAGCCCACCCGGCCGGGCTAATGAAAAACTGTTTTTT; CDR3aa: CASSPPGRANEKLFF
abundance: few; v_gene: TRBV20-1; d_gene: .; j_gene: TRBJ1-1; CDR3nt: TGCAGTGCACAAGGGGTGACTGAAGCTTTCTTT; CDR3aa: CSAQGVTEAFF
abundance: .; v_gene: TRBV28; d_gene: .; j_gene: TRBJ1-3; CDR3nt: TGTGCCAGCAGGAAGAAACAGGGATTAAACACCATATATTTT; CDR3aa: CASRKKQGLNTIYF
abundance: few; v_gene: TRBV5-8; d_gene: .; j_gene: TRBJ2-7; CDR3nt: TGTGCCAGCAGCTTCGTCCCGGGGGAGCAGTACTTC; CDR3aa: CASSFVPGEQYF
abundance: few; v_gene: TRBV7-9; d_gene: TRBD2; j_gene: TRBJ2-7; CDR3nt: TGTGCCAGCAGCTTAGTCCCCTGGACTAGCGGGGTCTTCGAGCAGTACTTC; CDR3aa: CASSLVPWTSGVFEQYF
abundance: few; v_gene: TRBV28; d_gene: .; j_gene: TRBJ2-7; CDR3nt: TGTGCCAGCAGTTTCCCGGGGGAGCACGAGCAGTACTTC; CDR3aa: CASSFPGEHEQYF
abundance: .; v_gene: TRBV28; d_gene: .; j_gene: TRBJ1-1; CDR3nt: TGTGCCAGCACTCTTCTGAACACTGAAGCTTTCTTT; CDR3aa: CASTLLNTEAFF
abundance: .; v_gene: TRBV2; d_gene: .; j_gene: TRBJ2-5; CDR3nt: TGTGCCAGCACCCGCGGTATCGGGGAGACCCAGTACTTC; CDR3aa: CASTRGIGETQYF
abundance: .; v_gene: TRBV19; d_gene: .; j_gene: TRBJ2-7; CDR3nt: TGTGCCAGTAGTATATCAGGGGCCTACGAGCAGTACTTC; CDR3aa: CASSISGAYEQYF
abundance: .; v_gene: TRBV6-5; d_gene: .; j_gene: TRBJ2-7; CDR3nt: TGTGCCAGCAGTTACTCTCGGTATCTACGAGAGCAGTACTTC; CDR3aa: CASSYSRYLREQYF
abundance: .; v_gene: TRBV7-3; d_gene: .; j_gene: TRBJ2-1; CDR3nt: TGTGCCAGCAGCGCCCGGGATGAGCAGTTCTTC; CDR3aa: CASSARDEQFF
abundance: .; v_gene: TRBV11-2; d_gene: TRBD2; j_gene: TRBJ2-3; CDR3nt: TGTGCCAGCAACCGACTAGCGGGGGACACAGATACGCAGTATTTT; CDR3aa: CASNRLAGDTDTQYF
abundance: few; v_gene: TRBV18; d_gene: TRBD1; j_gene: TRBJ2-7; CDR3nt: TGTGCCAGCTCACAAACCGGGACAGGGGGATTCAACGAGCAGTACTTC; CDR3aa: CASSQTGTGGFNEQYF
abundance: few; v_gene: TRBV5-1; d_gene: TRBD2; j_gene: TRBJ2-7; CDR3nt: TGCGCCAGCAGCTTGTGGGGCCAGCGGGAGTACGAGCAGTACTTC; CDR3aa: CASSLWGQREYEQYF
abundance: .; v_gene: TRBV30; d_gene: TRBD2; j_gene: TRBJ2-4; CDR3nt: TGTGCCTGGAGGAACAGCGGGAGTCTGAACATTCAGTACTTC; CDR3aa: CAWRNSGSLNIQYF
abundance: .; v_gene: TRBV6-4; d_gene: .; j_gene: TRBJ2-7; CDR3nt: TGTGCCAGCAGTGCGAGGACTGGATACGAGCAGTACTTC; CDR3aa: CASSARTGYEQYF
abundance: .; v_gene: TRBV5-6; d_gene: TRBD2; j_gene: TRBJ2-5; CDR3nt: TGTGCCAGCAGCTTGAGCGGGAGCGAAGGGGGAAAGACCCAGTACTTC; CDR3aa: CASSLSGSEGGKTQYF
abundance: .; v_gene: TRBV25-1; d_gene: TRBD1; j_gene: TRBJ1-2; CDR3nt: TGTGCCAGCAGTGCCTGGGCAGGGGGCCGAGAAGCCGATGGCTACACCTTC; CDR3aa: CASSAWAGGREADGYTF
abundance: few; v_gene: TRBV6-4; d_gene: .; j_gene: TRBJ2-2; CDR3nt: TGTGCCAGCAGCCGGGAAAACACCGGGGAGCTGTTTTTT; CDR3aa: CASSRENTGELFF
abundance: .; v_gene: TRBV29-1; d_gene: .; j_gene: TRBJ1-4; CDR3nt: TGCAGCGTTGGTCCAGGGTATGTGGCTAATGAAAAACTGTTTTTT; CDR3aa: CSVGPGYVANEKLFF
abundance: few; v_gene: TRBV19; d_gene: TRBD1; j_gene: TRBJ2-5; CDR3nt: TGTGCCAGTAGTGCCAAGGGGACAGGTCCAGAGACCCAGTACTTC; CDR3aa: CASSAKGTGPETQYF
abundance: .; v_gene: TRBV9; d_gene: .; j_gene: TRBJ2-6; CDR3nt: TGTGCCAGCAGCGGACACAGGCGGCAAAGCTCTGGGGCCAACGTCCTGACTTTC; CDR3aa: CASSGHRRQSSGANVLTF
abundance: .; v_gene: TRBV30; d_gene: .; j_gene: TRBJ2-1; CDR3nt: TGTGCCTCCAGTGCGGGGCCGGCCTACAATGAGCAGTTCTTC; CDR3aa: CASSAGPAYNEQFF
abundance: .; v_gene: TRBV7-2; d_gene: TRBD1; j_gene: TRBJ2-7; CDR3nt: TGTGCCAGCAGCCGGACAGGCTACGAGCAGTACTTC; CDR3aa: CASSRTGYEQYF
abundance: few; v_gene: TRBV18; d_gene: .; j_gene: TRBJ2-1; CDR3nt: TGTGCCAGCTCACGAGCAACAGGGTTGAACAATGAGCAGTTCTTC; CDR3aa: CASSRATGLNNEQFF